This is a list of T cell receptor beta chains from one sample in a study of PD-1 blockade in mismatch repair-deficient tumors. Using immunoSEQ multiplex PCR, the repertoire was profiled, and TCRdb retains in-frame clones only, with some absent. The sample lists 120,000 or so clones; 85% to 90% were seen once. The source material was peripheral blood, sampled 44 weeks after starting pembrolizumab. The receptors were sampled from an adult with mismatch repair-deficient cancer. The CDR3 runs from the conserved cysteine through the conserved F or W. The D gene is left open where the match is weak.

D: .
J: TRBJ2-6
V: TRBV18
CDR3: CASSPEAGLSGANVLTF
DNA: TGTGCCAGCTCACCGGAAGCAGGGTTGTCTGGGGCCAACGTCCTGACTTTC

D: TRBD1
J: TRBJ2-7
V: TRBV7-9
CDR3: CASSFRQGAREQYF
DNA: TGTGCCAGCAGCTTCAGACAGGGGGCGCGGGAGCAGTACTTC

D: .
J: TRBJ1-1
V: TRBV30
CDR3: CAWSRFVGDTEAFF
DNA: TGTGCCTGGAGTCGCTTTGTGGGGGACACTGAAGCTTTCTTT

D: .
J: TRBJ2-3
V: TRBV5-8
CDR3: CASSWVRGPDTQYF
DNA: TGTGCCAGCAGCTGGGTGCGGGGACCGGATACGCAGTATTTT

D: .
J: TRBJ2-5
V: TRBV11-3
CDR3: CASSLERGPMYF
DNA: TGTGCCAGCAGCTTAGAACGGGGACCCATGTACTTC

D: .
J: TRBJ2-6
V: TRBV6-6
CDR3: CASSYATSGANVLTF
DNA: TGTGCCAGCAGTTACGCCACCTCTGGGGCCAACGTCCTGACTTTC

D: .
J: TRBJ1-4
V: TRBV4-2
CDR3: CASSPGRVNEKLFF
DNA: TGTGCCAGCAGTCCGGGCCGGGTCAATGAAAAACTGTTTTTT

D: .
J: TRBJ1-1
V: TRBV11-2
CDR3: CASSFRNTEAFF
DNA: TGTGCCAGCAGCTTTCGGAACACTGAAGCTTTCTTT

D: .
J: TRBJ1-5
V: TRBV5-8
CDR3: CASTHGVGGGNQPQHF
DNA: TGTGCCAGCACCCATGGGGTCGGGGGTGGCAATCAGCCCCAGCATTTT

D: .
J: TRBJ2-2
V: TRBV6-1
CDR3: CASSESPGASTGELFF
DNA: TGTGCCAGCAGTGAGTCCCCAGGGGCTAGCACCGGGGAGCTGTTTTTT

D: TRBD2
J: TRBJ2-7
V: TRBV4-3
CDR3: CASSQGTSGPYEQYF
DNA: TGCGCCAGCAGCCAAGGGACTAGCGGGCCCTACGAGCAGTACTTC

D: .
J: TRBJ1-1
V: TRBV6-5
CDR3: CASRPAGANGAFF
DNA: TGTGCCAGCAGGCCCGCAGGGGCGAATGGGGCTTTCTTT

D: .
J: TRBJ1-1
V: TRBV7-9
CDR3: CASSLSHTEAFF
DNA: TGTGCCAGCAGCTTATCCCATACTGAAGCTTTCTTT